The 22 T cell receptor beta chains reported below all come from one sample, sequenced in a study of T cell repertoires in cytomegalovirus infection. TCRdb reprocessed the reads via MiXCR and lists one record per CDR3 protein. The sample has around 530,000 distinct CDR3 sequences; 16% are singletons. The sequencing input was CD8+ T cells from PBMCs. The receptors derive from a human donor in good health (CMV status not recorded). Some clones in this sample may be carry-over from other donors' samples.

This clonotype was seen a few times. The chain links TRBV10-3 to TRBJ2-7, with no clear D. V was shortened by 8 bases and J by 6 bases, with 20 bases between the two germline ends. Germline CDR1 ENHRY, CDR2 SYGVKD. There are 14 residues in the CDR3. The CDR3, as DNA: TGTGCCATCCGAACTGGGCCCTTACAAGGCGAGCAGTACTTC. It specifies CAIRTGPLQGEQYF.

Only a few counts were recorded for this clonotype. The rearrangement links TRBV12-3 or TRBV12-4 to TRBJ2-1; D may be TRBD2 (6 bases). This CDR3 has 13 amino acids. V shed 1 base and J shed 6 bases, with 7 bases lying between them. The DNA for the CDR3 is TGTGCCAGCAGTTTAGACGGGAGCAATGAGCAGTTCTTC. This gives the protein CASSLDGSNEQFF.

In this sample, this clonotype turned up many times. This chain joins TRBV7-2 and TRBJ2-3, with TRBD2 matching over 10 bases. The ends lost 5 bases at V and 5 bases at J; junction bases unmatched: 10. The CDR3 sequence is 16 residues long. Germline CDR1 is SGHTA and CDR2 is FQGNSA. The CDR3 DNA sequence: TGTGCCAGCAGCCGGGACCTGAGACTAGCGGGAGATACGCAGTATTTT. It specifies CASSRDLRLAGDTQYF.

With respect to this clonotype: Possible read error: a much larger clone is one base away. The final CDR3 position lacks the conserved phenylalanine or tryptophan, pointing to a likely read error. The chain employs TRBV7-6 and TRBJ1-2; D not certain. V lost 2 bases and J lost 4, with 11 bases in between. Germline V lookup: CDR1 SGHVS, CDR2 FNYEAQ. This CDR3 is 14 amino acids long. The CDR3 here is CASSLSSPTYGYTL. In DNA form, the CDR3 reads TGTGCCAGCAGCTTATCTTCCCCAACCTATGGCTACACCTTA.

There are a few counts of this clonotype. The J gene is TRBJ1-2, the V gene TRBV6-5; 8 bases are a match to TRBD1. The CDR3 is 14 amino acids. Looked up from germline, CDR1 is MNHEY and CDR2 is SVGAGI. Trimming at V came to 4 bases and at J to 7 bases, leaving 8 bases not matched to a gene. The CDR3 loop reads CASSSGTGGFGYTF. The CDR3 bases are TGTGCCAGCAGTTCCGGGACAGGAGGATTTGGCTACACCTTC.

This clonotype has ten or more counts. The rearrangement uses TRBV7-8 and TRBJ1-6; possible D gene TRBD1, 6 bases. The CDR3 contains 15 residues. V was trimmed by 5 bases and J by 2 bases, leaving 10 bases between them. CDR1 SGHVS and CDR2 FQNEAQ come from the germline V gene. CDR3 nucleotide sequence: TGTGCCAGCAGCCAGCGGGACACCTATAATTCACCCCTCCACTTT. This codes for CASSQRDTYNSPLHF.

This clonotype was observed many times. The V gene is TRBV6-1, the J gene TRBJ2-1; D is uncertain. The length of the CDR3 is 16 residues. V lost 3 bases, J lost 0 bases, and 12 bases lay in between. CDR1 and CDR2 (germline): MNHNS, SASEGT. The CDR3 bases are TGTGCCAGCAGTGATCGAGACTGGAGCTCCTACAATGAGCAGTTCTTC. Its protein is CASSDRDWSSYNEQFF.

This clonotype was recorded at least ten times. The genes are TRBV13 and TRBJ1-6, with D possibly being TRBD1 (5 bases). The V end was cut by 4 bases, the J end by 6 bases, with 13 bases between. The CDR3 has 15 amino acids. CDR1 is PRHDT, CDR2 FYEKMQ, per germline (reference sequence). The CDR3 bases are TGTGCCAGCAGCTCGGGACGGAGCCTTAATTCACCCCTCCACTTT. Residues: CASSSGRSLNSPLHF.

This chain connects TRBV5-4 to TRBJ1-2; tentative D call: TRBD1 (6 bases). V lost 4 bases and J 6 bases, leaving 22 bases between the germline ends. The length of the CDR3 is 16 residues. The V gene's germline CDR1 is SGHNT and CDR2 YYREEE (reference sequence). This CDR3 reads CASSRSDRLKGDGYTF. CDR3 nucleotides: TGTGCCAGCAGCCGTAGCGACAGGCTGAAAGGGGATGGCTACACCTTC.

This clonotype was counted many times. The chain joins TRBV28 to TRBJ2-5, with D perhaps assigned TRBD1 or TRBD2 (7 bases each). V lost 5 bases to trimming and J lost 4 bases, with 14 bases between them. Germline V CDR1 and CDR2: MDHEN, SYDVKM. The CDR3 is made up of 14 amino acids. Here the CDR3 DNA reads TGTGCCAGCAGTACCCAGGGGGGGGCAGAGACCCAGTACTTC. Translation: CASSTQGGAETQYF.

This clonotype was picked up a small number of times. The chain combines TRBV7-9 with TRBJ2-3; 8 bases align to TRBD2. The CDR3 length is 21 residues. Losses at the gene ends were 5 bases for V and 2 bases for J; bases not matched to a gene: 24. Germline CDR1 is SEHNR and CDR2 is FQNEAQ (reference sequence). The CDR3: CASSHGAPVGTRARFTDTQYF. The CDR3 DNA follows: TGTGCCAGCAGCCATGGTGCCCCCGTTGGGACTAGGGCCCGGTTCACAGATACGCAGTATTTT.

Details on this clonotype: Being one base from a much bigger clone, this may be a read error. The chain is built from TRBV6-1 and TRBJ2-3; 7 bases align to TRBD2. There are 14 residues in the CDR3. Germline V lookup: CDR1 MNHNS, CDR2 SASEGT. V shed 7 bases and J 5 bases; nucleotides not matched to a gene: 9. The CDR3 reads CASILANMGDTQYF. CDR3 sequence (DNA): TGTGCCAGCATACTAGCGAACATGGGAGATACGCAGTATTTT.

This clonotype has more than one count but fewer than ten. V is TRBV19 and J is TRBJ2-7, with 7 bases identical to TRBD1. CDR1 LNHDA and CDR2 SQIVND come from the germline V gene (reference sequence). Unmatched junction bases numbered 7, after V lost 5 bases and J lost 0 bases. The CDR3 runs 15 residues. As DNA, the CDR3 is TGTGCCAGTAGTCCAGCGGACAGGAGCTCCTACGAGCAGTACTTC. Translated, it gives CASSPADRSSYEQYF. Variable domain in full (rest from reference TRBV19 and TRBJ2-7): DGGITQSPKYLFRKEGQNVTLSCEQNLNHDAMYWYRQDPGQGLRLIYYSQIVNDFQKGDIAEGYSVSREKKESFPLTVTSAQKNPTAFYLCASSPADRSSYEQYFGPGTRLTVT.

This clonotype showed up just a few times. The rearrangement uses TRBV19 and TRBJ1-5; D unclear. The CDR3 sequence is 13 residues long. Between the trimmed V and J ends, which lost 10 bases and 3 bases, there was a span of 13 bases. Germline V gene lookup returns CDR1 LNHDA and CDR2 SQIVND (reference sequence). The CDR3 is CATLGQVNQPQHF. The DNA of the CDR3 is TGTGCCACCCTAGGGCAGGTCAATCAGCCCCAGCATTTT.

The chain uses TRBV11-3 and TRBJ2-1; D is perhaps TRBD1 or TRBD2 (6 bases each). Germline CDR1 is SGHNT and CDR2 is YENEEA. The CDR3 consists of 13 residues. Trimming stripped 4 bases from V and 8 bases from J, with 12 bases between. CDR3 region: CASSSLGGYEQFF. The DNA of the CDR3 is TGTGCCAGCAGCTCATTAGGGGGGTATGAGCAGTTCTTC.

In this sample, this clonotype turned up many times. The genes are TRBV6-7 and TRBJ1-2, with D tentatively TRBD1 (5 bases). TRBV6-7 has ORF status, its function being uncertain. The CDR3 sequence is 17 residues long. V was cut by 0 bases and J by 4 bases, with 18 bases left in between. CDR3 DNA: TGTGCCAGCAGTTACTCGAGCTCGGGGACGGTCAGCTATGGCTACACCTTC. Translated: CASSYSSSGTVSYGYTF.

This clonotype was detected ten times or more. This sequence joins TRBV7-9 and TRBJ2-5; no clear D. Germline assignment: CDR1 SEHNR and CDR2 FQNEAQ (reference sequence). The CDR3 is 14 amino acids. Trimming cost V 5 bases and J 7 bases, with 17 bases left between them. Written as DNA, the CDR3 is TGTGCCAGCAGCCCTAGGGCTCCCCTGCGGACCCAGTACTTC. The encoded protein is CASSPRAPLRTQYF.

This clonotype was counted many times. V is TRBV28 and J is TRBJ1-5; D call uncertain. Per the germline V gene, CDR1 is MDHEN and CDR2 is SYDVKM. V was trimmed by 6 bases and J by 0 bases, leaving 12 bases between them. The CDR3 is made up of 15 amino acids. The CDR3 coding sequence is TGTGCCAGCAGAACCGGTCCCTATAGCAATCAGCCCCAGCATTTT. Translation gives CASRTGPYSNQPQHF.

This clonotype showed up just a few times. This chain links TRBV20-1 with TRBJ1-5; D is uncertain. With 6 bases removed from V and 11 bases from J, the gap between germline ends came to 23 bases. The CDR3 consists of 14 residues. Per germline, CDR1 DFQATT and CDR2 SNEGSKA (reference sequence). The CDR3 sequence is CSADRPAKHGAQHF. The DNA for the CDR3 is TGCAGTGCCGACCGGCCAGCTAAGCACGGAGCCCAGCATTTT.

J is TRBJ2-2 and V is TRBV11-2, with TRBD1 identical over 7 bases. J lost 4 bases, V lost 5 bases, and 7 bases had no gene match. The CDR3 length is 15 residues. Germline V gene sequence: CDR1 SGHAT, CDR2 FQNNGV. The CDR3 is CASSREGAPTGELFF. The CDR3 DNA reads TGTGCCAGCAGCAGAGAGGGGGCCCCCACCGGGGAGCTGTTTTTT.

This clonotype was seen only a few times. The chain employs TRBV3-1 and TRBJ1-5; D unresolved. Germline V gene sequence: CDR1 LGHDT, CDR2 YNNKEL (reference sequence). V was clipped by 0 bases and J by 6 bases, with 12 bases between them. The CDR3 length is 15 residues. The CDR3 sequence is CASSQDVGPPQPQHF. CDR3 DNA: TGTGCCAGCAGCCAAGATGTGGGCCCACCTCAGCCCCAGCATTTT.

The V and J genes are TRBV15 and TRBJ1-4, with D uncertain. Between the trimmed V and J ends, which lost 0 bases and 3 bases, there was a span of 8 bases. The CDR3 sequence is 15 residues long. The germline CDR1 and CDR2 sequences are LNHNV and YYDKDF (reference sequence). The CDR3 coding sequence is TGTGCCACCAGCAGAGATGAGGAGGCTAATGAAAAACTGTTTTTT. Protein: CATSRDEEANEKLFF.